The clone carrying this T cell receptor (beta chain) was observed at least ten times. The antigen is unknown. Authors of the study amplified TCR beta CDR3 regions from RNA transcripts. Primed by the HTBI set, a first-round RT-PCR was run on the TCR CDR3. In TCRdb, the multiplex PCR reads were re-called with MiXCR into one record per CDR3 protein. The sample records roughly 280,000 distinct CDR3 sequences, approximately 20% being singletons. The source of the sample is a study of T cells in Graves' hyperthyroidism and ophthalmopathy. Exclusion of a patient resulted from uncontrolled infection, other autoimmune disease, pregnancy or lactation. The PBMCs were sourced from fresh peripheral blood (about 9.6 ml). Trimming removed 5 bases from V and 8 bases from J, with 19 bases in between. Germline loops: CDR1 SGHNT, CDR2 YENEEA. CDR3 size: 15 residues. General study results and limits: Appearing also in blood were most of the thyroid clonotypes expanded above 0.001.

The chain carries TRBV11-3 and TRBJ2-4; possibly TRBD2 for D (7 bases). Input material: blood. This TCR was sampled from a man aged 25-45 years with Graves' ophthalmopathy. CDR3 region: CASSDTAGARDIQYF. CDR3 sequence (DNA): TGTGCCAGCAGCGACACCGCGGGGGCCCGAGACATTCAGTACTTC.